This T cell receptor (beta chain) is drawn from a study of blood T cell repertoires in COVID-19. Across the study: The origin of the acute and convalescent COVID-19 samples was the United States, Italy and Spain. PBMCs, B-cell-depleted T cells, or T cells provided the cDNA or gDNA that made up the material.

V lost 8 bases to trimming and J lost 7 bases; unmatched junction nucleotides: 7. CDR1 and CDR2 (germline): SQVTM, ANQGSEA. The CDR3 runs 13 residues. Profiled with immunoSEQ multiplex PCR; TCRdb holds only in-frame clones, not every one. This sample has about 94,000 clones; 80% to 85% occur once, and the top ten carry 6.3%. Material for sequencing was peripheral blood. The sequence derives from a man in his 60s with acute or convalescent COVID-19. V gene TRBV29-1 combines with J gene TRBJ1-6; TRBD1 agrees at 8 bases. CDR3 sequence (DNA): TGCAGCTTTCGGACAGGGATCAATTCACCCCTCCACTTT. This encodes CSFRTGINSPLHF.